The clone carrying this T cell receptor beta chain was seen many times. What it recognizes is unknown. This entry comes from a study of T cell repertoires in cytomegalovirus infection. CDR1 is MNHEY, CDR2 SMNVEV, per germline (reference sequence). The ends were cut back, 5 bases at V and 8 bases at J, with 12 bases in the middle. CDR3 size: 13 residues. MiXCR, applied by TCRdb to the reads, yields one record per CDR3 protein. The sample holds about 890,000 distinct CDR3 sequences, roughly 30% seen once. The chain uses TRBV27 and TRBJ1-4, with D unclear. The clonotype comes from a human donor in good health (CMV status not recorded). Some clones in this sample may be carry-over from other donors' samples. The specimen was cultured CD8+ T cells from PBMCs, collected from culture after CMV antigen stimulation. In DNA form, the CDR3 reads TGTGCCAGCAGTGTGGCGGGTTGGGAAAAACTGTTTTTT. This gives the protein CASSVAGWEKLFF.